Below, 20 T cell receptor beta chains from the same sample are listed, as sequenced in a study of graft-versus-host responses after intestinal transplantation. Assay: immunoSEQ multiplex PCR; the TCRdb copy retains only in-frame clones and omits some. The table has around 7,800 clones, approximately 70% seen once. The starting material, graft tissue, was processed to release intraepithelial and lamina propria lymphocytes. Sequencing used ileum tissue, obtained roughly 50 days after transplant. These receptors came from a human patient who received an intestinal transplant, so some T cells may come from the graft donor.

This clone has just a few counts. This chain links TRBV27 with TRBJ2-5; 12 bases are shared with TRBD2. The germline V gene has CDR1 MNHEY and CDR2 SMNVEV (reference sequence). The J segment lost 5 bases and the V segment lost 7 bases, leaving 14 bases of the junction unmatched. This CDR3 comprises 17 residues. The CDR3 loop is CASTPPLAGGLGETQYF. The CDR3 DNA reads as TGTGCCAGCACCCCCCCGCTAGCGGGGGGGCTTGGGGAGACCCAGTACTTC.

This clone came up a few times. The chain links TRBV15 to TRBJ2-7; TRBD1 is a possible D gene (6 bases). Trimming left V 3 bases short and J 2 bases short, with 8 bases between. Per the germline V gene, CDR1 is LNHNV and CDR2 is YYDKDF (reference sequence). The CDR3 consists of 13 residues. The CDR3 DNA sequence: TGTGCCACCAGCAGGGGGGACACCTACGAGCAGTACTTC. Translated: CATSRGDTYEQYF. The full variable domain, with the rest looked up from reference TRBV15 and TRBJ2-7, is DAMVIQNPRYQVTQFGKPVTLSCSQTLNHNVMYWYQQKSSQAPKLLFHYYDKDFNNEADTPDNFQSRRPNTSFCFLDIRSPGLGDTAMYLCATSRGDTYEQYFGPGTRLTVT.

For the CDR3, the DNA is TGTGCCAGCAGCTTACCGCCCTACCGACAGGGGGCGAGTTTCGGCGGCTACACCTTC. Residues: CASSLPPYRQGASFGGYTF. V is TRBV5-4 and J is TRBJ1-2, with 10 bases fitting TRBD1. The CDR3 has 19 amino acids. V was clipped by 2 bases and J by 8 bases; unmatched bases: 21. The V gene's germline CDR1 is SGHNT and CDR2 YYREEE (reference sequence).

This chain's CDR3 is CSVEAGAGNTGELFF. CDR3 in DNA: TGCAGCGTTGAAGCAGGGGCAGGGAACACCGGGGAGCTGTTTTTT. V and J are TRBV29-1 and TRBJ2-2; D is perhaps TRBD1 (6 bases). The V end was cut by 1 base, the J end by 1 base, with 10 bases between. Germline V gene sequence: CDR1 SQVTM, CDR2 ANQGSEA. The CDR3 contains 15 residues.

The chain joins TRBV7-6 to TRBJ1-1; D is unresolved. V was cut by 2 bases and J by 1 base, with 2 bases left in between. The V gene's germline CDR1 is SGHVS and CDR2 FNYEAQ. This CDR3 has 12 amino acids. CDR3 residues: CASSLQNTEAFF. CDR3 DNA sequence: TGTGCCAGCAGCTTACAGAACACTGAAGCTTTCTTT.

The J gene is TRBJ2-5, the V gene TRBV6-1; 13 bases are a match to TRBD2. The V segment lost 4 bases and the J segment 2 bases; nucleotides outside the gene matches: 1. The V gene's germline CDR1 is MNHNS and CDR2 SASEGT. The CDR3 is 15 residues long. The DNA for the CDR3 is TGTGCCAGCAGTGGACTAGCGGGGGGACAAGAGACCCAGTACTTC. Translated, it gives CASSGLAGGQETQYF.

The table lists this clone with a few counts. The chain employs TRBV19 and TRBJ1-4, with D possibly TRBD1 on 5 matching bases. Deletions cut 6 bases from V and 8 bases from J, with 22 bases between. The CDR3 consists of 16 residues. CDR1 LNHDA and CDR2 SQIVND come from the germline V gene (reference sequence). The CDR3 here is CASSLYAAGPLEKLFF. In nucleotides, the CDR3 is TGTGCCAGTAGCCTCTATGCGGCGGGGCCTCTGGAAAAACTGTTTTTT.

This chain uses TRBV4-1 with TRBJ1-5, with D hard to call. This CDR3 is built from 12 residues. V dropped 8 bases and J dropped 7 bases, with 12 bases sitting between them. The V gene's germline CDR1 is MGHRA and CDR2 YSYEKL. The CDR3 sequence: CASLQRGQPQHF. The DNA for the CDR3 is TGCGCCAGCCTACAACGGGGACAGCCCCAGCATTTT.

This clone came up a few times. The rearrangement uses TRBV19 and TRBJ1-2; 8 nucleotides align to TRBD1. The CDR3 sequence is 14 residues long. The ends lost 4 bases at V and 4 bases at J; junction bases unmatched: 5. CDR1 is LNHDA, CDR2 SQIVND, per germline (reference sequence). The CDR3 loop reads CASSKPGTGYGYTF. The CDR3 nucleotides read TGTGCCAGTAGTAAGCCTGGGACAGGCTATGGCTACACCTTC.

The chain links TRBV4-2 to TRBJ2-3; maybe TRBD2 (6 bases). With 5 bases removed from V and 0 bases from J, the gap between germline ends came to 15 bases. The V gene's germline CDR1 is LGHNA and CDR2 YNFKEQ. The CDR3 totals 16 residues. The CDR3 coding sequence is TGTGCCAGCAGCATAAGGGACTCCCCTAGCACAGATACGCAGTATTTT. The encoded protein is CASSIRDSPSTDTQYF.

Comment on this clone: Its ends do not fully match the called genes, so a read error is possible. The chain recombines TRBV30 with TRBJ2-3, with TRBD2 matching 9 bases. The CDR3 totals 16 residues. CDR1 is GTSNPN and CDR2 is SVGIG in the germline V gene (reference sequence). CDR3 in DNA: TGTGCCTGGAGTAAAATTCCCGGGACTAGCATAGATACGCAGTATTTT. This gives the protein CAWSKIPGTSIDTQYF.

This chain links TRBV19 with TRBJ1-5, with a possible D match to TRBD1 (5 bases). This CDR3 has 14 amino acids. Germline lookup yields CDR1 LNHDA and CDR2 SQIVND (reference sequence). The V and J ends lost 3 bases and 4 bases respectively, with 10 bases between them. The CDR3: CASSIFQGNQPQHF. DNA for the CDR3: TGTGCCAGTAGTATCTTTCAGGGTAATCAGCCCCAGCATTTT.

The chain's CDR3 is CASSLRDRLYNEQFF. DNA of the CDR3: TGTGCCAGCAGCCTCCGGGACAGATTATACAATGAGCAGTTCTTC. The V call is TRBV6-1, the J call TRBJ2-1; 7 positions match TRBD1. V was clipped by 6 bases and J by 4 bases; unmatched bases: 9. The CDR3 covers 15 residues. Germline V CDR1 and CDR2: MNHNS, SASEGT.

This clone occurred once. The chain recombines TRBV7-9 with TRBJ1-6; weak D call: TRBD1 (6 bases). Germline assignment: CDR1 SEHNR and CDR2 FQNEAQ (reference sequence). This CDR3 comprises 14 residues. V lost 5 bases and J lost 7, with 12 bases in between. CDR3 residues: CASSPGGGNSPLHF. In DNA, the CDR3 is TGTGCCAGCAGCCCGGGGGGGGGCAATTCACCCCTCCACTTT.

The genes are TRBV18 and TRBJ2-1; 7 bases map to TRBD2. The CDR3 is 12 residues long. CDR1 and CDR2 (germline): KGHSH, LQKENI. V was pared by 6 bases and J by 9 bases, with 5 bases of the junction left unmatched. Written as DNA, the CDR3 is TGTGCCAGCTCTGAGCGGGGAAGTGAGCAGTTCTTC. As protein: CASSERGSEQFF.

The chain recombines TRBV6-1 with TRBJ2-7; 8 positions match TRBD2. This CDR3 region has 14 residues. Trimming took 8 bases from V and 2 from J; bases not matched to a gene: 8. Germline V CDR1 and CDR2: MNHNS, SASEGT. The CDR3 is CASAPAGGTYEQYV. The CDR3 bases are TGTGCCAGCGCTCCGGCGGGGGGTACCTACGAGCAGTACGTC.

The chain uses TRBV7-2 and TRBJ1-4, with D hard to call. CDR1 SGHTA and CDR2 FQGNSA come from the germline V gene. Trimming left V 5 bases short and J 6 bases short, with 16 bases between. The CDR3 totals 15 residues. CDR3 loop: CASSRMDGNYEKLFF. The CDR3, as DNA: TGTGCCAGCAGCCGGATGGACGGGAATTATGAAAAACTGTTTTTT.

In DNA form, the CDR3 reads TGTGCCAGCGGGGGGGGCGCCAAGGGCAATCAGCCCCAGCATTTT. It encodes CASGGGAKGNQPQHF. The chain employs TRBV6-5 and TRBJ1-5; D is possibly TRBD1 (6 bases). Germline CDR1 reads MNHEY; CDR2 reads SVGAGI. This CDR3 contains 15 residues. Trimming stripped 8 bases from V and 2 bases from J, with 16 bases between.

This chain connects TRBV11-2 to TRBJ2-3; 8 bases match TRBD2. The junction had 13 bases not matched to a gene; V was cut back by 5 bases and J by 3 bases. This CDR3 has 17 residues. Germline-derived CDR1 and CDR2 are SGHAT and FQNNGV. Here the CDR3 DNA reads TGTGCCAGCAGCCTAGGTCGGGGGGGGAGGTTTACAGATACGCAGTATTTT. As protein: CASSLGRGGRFTDTQYF.

V usage is TRBV4-2 and J usage is TRBJ2-3; 8 positions agree with TRBD1. The J segment lost 4 bases and the V segment lost 1 base, leaving 4 bases of the junction unmatched. Germline V gene sequence: CDR1 LGHNA, CDR2 YNFKEQ. This CDR3 is 15 amino acids long. The CDR3 spells CASSQGTGIADTQYF. The CDR3 bases are TGTGCCAGCAGCCAAGGGACAGGGATAGCAGATACGCAGTATTTT.